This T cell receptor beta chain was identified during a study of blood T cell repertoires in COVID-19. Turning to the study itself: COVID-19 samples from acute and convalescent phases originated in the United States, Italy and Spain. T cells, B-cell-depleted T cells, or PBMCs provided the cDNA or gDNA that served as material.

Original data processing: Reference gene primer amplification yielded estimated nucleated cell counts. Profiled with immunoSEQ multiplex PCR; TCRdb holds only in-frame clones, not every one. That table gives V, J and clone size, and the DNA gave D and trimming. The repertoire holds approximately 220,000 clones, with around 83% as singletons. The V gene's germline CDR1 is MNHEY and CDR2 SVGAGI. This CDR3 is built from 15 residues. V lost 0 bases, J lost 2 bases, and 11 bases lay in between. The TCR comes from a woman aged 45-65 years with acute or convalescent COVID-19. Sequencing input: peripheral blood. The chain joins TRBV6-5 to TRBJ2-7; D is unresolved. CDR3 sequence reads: CASSYSRSYPYEQYF. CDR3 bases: TGTGCCAGCAGTTACTCGAGATCCTATCCCTACGAGCAGTACTTC.